This entry describes one TCR beta chain. This sample is drawn from a study of blood T cell repertoires in COVID-19. As for the study in general: Material from acute and convalescent COVID-19 was sourced from the United States, Italy and Spain.

This table comes from immunoSEQ multiplex PCR, and its TCRdb copy is limited to in-frame clones, with some not included. Counted here are fewer than 250,000 clones, 83% occurring once; the ten biggest clones make up under 3%. Germline V gives CDR1 SGHNT, CDR2 YENEEA. Trimming took 7 bases from V and 5 from J; bases not matched to a gene: 13. There are 15 residues in the CDR3. The receptor's source is a woman between 40 and 50 years old with active or convalescent COVID-19. Sequenced sample: peripheral blood. The V gene is TRBV11-3, the J gene TRBJ2-5; 7 nucleotides align to TRBD1. The CDR3, as DNA: TGTGCCAGCACCCCGGGACAGAACGGGATGGAGACCCAGTACTTC. It translates to CASTPGQNGMETQYF.